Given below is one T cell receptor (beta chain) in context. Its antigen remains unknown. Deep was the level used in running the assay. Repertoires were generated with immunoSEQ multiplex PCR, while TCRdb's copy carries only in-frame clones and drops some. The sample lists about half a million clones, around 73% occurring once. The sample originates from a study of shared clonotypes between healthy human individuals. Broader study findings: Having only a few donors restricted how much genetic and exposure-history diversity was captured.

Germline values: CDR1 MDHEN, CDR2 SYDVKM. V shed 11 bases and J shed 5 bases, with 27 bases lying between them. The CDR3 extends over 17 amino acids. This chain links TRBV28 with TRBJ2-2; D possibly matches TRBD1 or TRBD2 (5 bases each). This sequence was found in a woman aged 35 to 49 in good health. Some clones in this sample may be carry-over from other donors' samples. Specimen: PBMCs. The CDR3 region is CASQTPDGGKVTGELFF. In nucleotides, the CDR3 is TGTGCCTCCCAAACCCCAGATGGGGGTAAGGTGACCGGGGAGCTGTTTTTT.